The 27 T cell receptor beta chains given below trace back to one sample, sequenced in a study of Graves' ophthalmopathy and Graves' hyperthyroidism. RNA transcripts provided the template for amplifying TCR beta CDR3 regions. The workflow started with a first-round RT-PCR run with HTBI primers and then moved on to a second-round multiplex PCR. TCRdb re-analysed the multiplex PCR reads in MiXCR, keeping a single row per CDR3 protein. Altogether around 520,000 distinct CDR3 sequences are present, roughly 39% being singletons, with the ten largest covering over 3.5%. Sequencing was carried out using peripheral blood or thyroid tissue (not recorded which). Receptors were obtained from an adult man with Graves' hyperthyroidism.

This clonotype was counted at least ten times. The chain has TRBV7-9 and TRBJ1-3; D perhaps matches TRBD1 (6 bases). This CDR3 is 16 amino acids long. Deletions cut 3 bases from V and 0 bases from J, with 12 bases between. Germline V CDR1 and CDR2: SEHNR, FQNEAQ (reference sequence). As DNA, the CDR3 is TGTGCCAGCAGCTTCGCGGCAGGGGACTCTGGAAACACCATATATTTT. It translates to CASSFAAGDSGNTIYF.

Turning to this clonotype: At one end the junction does not follow the germline gene, possibly because of a read error. V usage is TRBV7-2 and J usage is TRBJ2-7; perhaps TRBD1 as D (6 bases). Germline CDR1 reads SGHTA; CDR2 reads FQGNSA. The CDR3 has 16 amino acids. The CDR3 protein is CASSFYRAVNTGELYF. CDR3 nucleotide sequence: TGTGCCAGCAGCTTCTACAGGGCGGTGAACACCGGGGAGCTGTACTTC.

Details on this clonotype: Just one base apart from a much larger clone, this may be a read error. DNA for the CDR3: TGCGCCAGCACATCCGTCACAGGGCGACAAGGGACCCAGTACTTC. This gives the protein CASTSVTGRQGTQYF. The gene calls are TRBV5-1 and TRBJ2-5; D possibly corresponds to TRBD1 (6 bases). Per the germline V gene, CDR1 is SGHRS and CDR2 is YFSETQ. The CDR3 has 15 amino acids.

This clonotype was seen repeatedly, ten times or more. The chain links TRBV12-3 or TRBV12-4 to TRBJ1-1; D not certain. The germline V and J ends were trimmed by 3 bases and 2 bases, with 7 bases remaining between them. The length of the CDR3 is 13 residues. This CDR3 reads CASSFMGNTEAFF. For the CDR3, the DNA is TGTGCCAGCAGTTTTATGGGCAACACTGAAGCTTTCTTT.

This clonotype was seen a handful of times. The V gene is TRBV12-3 or TRBV12-4, the J gene TRBJ1-2; the D gene is possibly TRBD1 (6 bases). The CDR3 sequence is 15 residues long. Between the trimmed V and J ends, which lost 6 bases and 4 bases, there was a span of 18 bases. The CDR3 DNA reads TGTGCCAGCAGCCAACGGGCGGGGGCCTTCTATGGCTACACCTTC. This encodes CASSQRAGAFYGYTF.

As concerns this clonotype: Lacking the conserved final phenylalanine or tryptophan, this CDR3 likely reflects a read error. The rearrangement uses TRBV2 and TRBJ1-1; D ambiguous. CDR3 length: 13 amino acids. Germline V gives CDR1 SNHLY, CDR2 FYNNEI. V was shortened by 8 bases and J by 1 base, with 11 bases between the two germline ends. The CDR3 spells CASRVSGNTEAFS. Here the CDR3 DNA reads TGTGCCAGCCGGGTCTCGGGGAACACTGAAGCTTTCTCT.

Many counts were recorded for this clonotype. This chain connects TRBV2 to TRBJ1-5, with 10 bases matching TRBD1. V lost 6 bases, J lost 0 bases, and 14 bases stayed unmatched. Per germline, CDR1 SNHLY and CDR2 FYNNEI. This CDR3 contains 19 residues. CDR3 coding DNA: TGTGCCAGCAGCCACTCGCCGGGACAGGGGATGAGTAGCAATCAGCCCCAGCATTTT. Encoded protein: CASSHSPGQGMSSNQPQHF.

V is TRBV20-1 and J is TRBJ2-5, with TRBD1 identical over 10 bases. Matching the DNA end better, TRBJ2-4 makes the J call doubtful. The germline CDR1 and CDR2 sequences are DFQATT and SNEGSKA (reference sequence). The CDR3 length is 13 residues. CDR3 sequence: CSAAKDRGDIQYF. In DNA form, the CDR3 reads TGCAGTGCCGCAAAGGACAGGGGGGACATTCAGTACTTC.

The J gene is TRBJ1-1, the V gene TRBV24-1; D is possibly TRBD1 (5 bases). This CDR3 has 13 residues. V lost 7 bases, J lost 4 bases, and 12 bases lay in between. CDR1 and CDR2 (germline): KGHDR, SFDVKD. This CDR3 reads CATRDTSPTEAFF. The CDR3 nucleotides read TGTGCCACCAGGGACACATCACCCACTGAAGCTTTCTTT.

Note on this clonotype: This may stem from a read error, because a much larger clone lies one nucleotide away. The V gene is TRBV10-3, the J gene TRBJ2-2, with D unclear. The V gene lost 5 bases and the J gene lost 0 bases, with 10 bases spanning the gap. This CDR3 is built from 15 residues. The germline V gene has CDR1 ENHRY and CDR2 SYGVKD. The CDR3 region has the DNA TGTGCCATCAGTTACGCGGCAGCGAACACCGGGGAGCTGTTTTTT. Residues: CAISYAAANTGELFF.

This sequence joins TRBV15 and TRBJ2-7; 7 nucleotides agree with TRBD1. Germline V gene data show CDR1 as LNHNV and CDR2 as YYDKDF (reference sequence). The junction had 7 bases not matched to a gene; V was cut back by 3 bases and J by 2 bases. This CDR3 has 15 residues. The CDR3 is CATSSYTTGTYEQYF. For the CDR3, the DNA is TGTGCCACCAGCAGTTACACGACAGGGACCTACGAGCAGTACTTC. Full variable domain (outside the CDR3, taken from reference TRBV15 and TRBJ2-7): DAMVIQNPRYQVTQFGKPVTLSCSQTLNHNVMYWYQQKSSQAPKLLFHYYDKDFNNEADTPDNFQSRRPNTSFCFLDIRSPGLGDTAMYLCATSSYTTGTYEQYFGPGTRLTVT.

With regard to this clonotype: A much bigger clone sits one base away, suggesting this may be a read error. The V gene is TRBV12-3 or TRBV12-4, the J gene TRBJ1-1, with D perhaps matching TRBD1 (6 bases). The germline V and J ends were trimmed by 3 bases and 6 bases, with 14 bases remaining between them. The CDR3 has 14 amino acids. For the CDR3, the DNA is TGTGCCAGCAGTTTTGCCGCGTCAGGGGCTGAAGCTTTCTTT. Its protein is CASSFAASGAEAFF.

There are many counts of this clonotype. V usage is TRBV4-1 and J usage is TRBJ1-2; D gene uncertain. The V end lost 7 bases, the J end lost 6 bases, and 18 bases lay between the germline ends. Per the germline V gene, CDR1 is MGHRA and CDR2 is YSYEKL. This CDR3 spans 14 amino acids. The DNA of the CDR3 is TGCGCCAGCACCCTCCCTGGGCAGGTCCATGGCTACACCTTC. Its translation is CASTLPGQVHGYTF.

The chain is built from TRBV20-1 and TRBJ1-6; weak D call: TRBD1 (5 bases). CDR3 size: 14 residues. In germline, CDR1 is DFQATT, CDR2 SNEGSKA (reference sequence). Trimming removed 3 bases from V and 7 bases from J, with 13 bases in between. The CDR3 sequence is CSARRRGRNSPLHF. The DNA for the CDR3 is TGCAGTGCTAGGAGGCGGGGCCGGAATTCACCCCTCCACTTT.

In this sample, this clonotype turned up many times. The genes are TRBV2 and TRBJ1-1; no firm D call. V was pared by 7 bases and J by 1 base, with 4 bases between. This CDR3 has 11 amino acids. Germline CDR1 SNHLY, CDR2 FYNNEI. The CDR3 loop is CASKENTEAFF. CDR3 bases: TGTGCCAGCAAGGAGAACACTGAAGCTTTCTTT.

This clonotype was detected ten times or more. The chain recombines TRBV2 with TRBJ1-4; D is possibly TRBD1 (5 bases). Germline V lookup: CDR1 SNHLY, CDR2 FYNNEI. The V gene lost 6 bases and the J gene lost 5 bases, with 16 bases spanning the gap. This CDR3 has 15 amino acids. The CDR3 is CASRDYGTGNEKLFF. Written as DNA, the CDR3 is TGTGCCAGCAGGGACTACGGGACGGGGAATGAAAAACTGTTTTTT.

The chain employs TRBV27 and TRBJ1-1; D gene uncertain. The germline V gene encodes CDR1 MNHEY and CDR2 SMNVEV (reference sequence). This CDR3 is 14 amino acids long. V was shortened by 0 bases and J by 6 bases, with 11 bases between the two germline ends. The CDR3 is CASSLSPGRAEAFF. The CDR3 nucleotides read TGTGCCAGCAGTTTATCTCCGGGGAGGGCTGAAGCTTTCTTT.

CDR3 nucleotides: TGTGCCATCAGTGACCTTGCAACTATCTCCTACGAGCAGTACTTC. Translating gives CAISDLATISYEQYF. The chain combines TRBV10-3 with TRBJ2-7; no clear D. Germline CDR1 reads ENHRY; CDR2 reads SYGVKD. V was shortened by 3 bases and J by 0 bases, with 12 bases between the two germline ends. The CDR3 length is 15 residues.

The genes are TRBV5-1 and TRBJ2-7; D remains ambiguous. The V end lost 4 bases, the J end lost 7 bases, and 12 bases lay between the germline ends. The CDR3 totals 12 residues. Germline V gene data show CDR1 as SGHRS and CDR2 as YFSETQ. CDR3 region: CASSPAYNEQYF. CDR3 DNA sequence: TGCGCCAGCAGCCCGGCTTACAATGAGCAGTACTTC.

The V gene is TRBV24-1, the J gene TRBJ2-5; 8 bases fit TRBD1. Looked up from germline, CDR1 is KGHDR and CDR2 is SFDVKD. This CDR3 is 14 amino acids long. V gave up 3 bases and J gave up 5 bases; unmatched junction bases: 4. The CDR3 protein is CATSDRTGWETQYF. The CDR3 DNA follows: TGTGCCACCAGTGATCGGACAGGGTGGGAGACCCAGTACTTC.

V gene TRBV5-4 combines with J gene TRBJ1-6; D is uncertain. This CDR3 comprises 16 residues. The ends were cut back, 2 bases at V and 0 bases at J, with 9 bases in the middle. Germline V gene lookup returns CDR1 SGHNT and CDR2 YYREEE (reference sequence). DNA for the CDR3: TGTGCCAGCAGCTTTGAGACACTCTCCTATAATTCACCCCTCCACTTT. This sequence encodes CASSFETLSYNSPLHF. Combining the CDR3 with reference TRBV5-4 and TRBJ1-6 gives the whole variable domain ETGVTQSPTHLIKTRGQQVTLRCSSQSGHNTVSWYQQALGQGPQFIFQYYREEENGRGNFPPRFSGLQFPNYSSELNVNALELDDSALYLCASSFETLSYNSPLHFGNGTRLTVT.

The chain couples TRBV5-6 to TRBJ2-1; 7 bases line up with TRBD2. CDR3 length: 13 amino acids. The germline V gene encodes CDR1 SGHDT and CDR2 YYEEEE. Trimming at V came to 7 bases and at J to 9 bases, leaving 10 bases not matched to a gene. CDR3 residues: CASSLPGRGEQFF. The CDR3 DNA is TGTGCCAGCTCCTTGCCAGGGAGGGGTGAGCAGTTCTTC.

This clonotype was observed a single time. This chain connects TRBV20-1 to TRBJ2-1, with 8 bases matching TRBD2. In germline, CDR1 is DFQATT, CDR2 SNEGSKA (reference sequence). Germline trimming cut 1 base from V and 0 bases from J; bases unmatched to any gene: 5. The CDR3 spans 16 residues. The chain's CDR3 is CSARASGGSSYNEQFF. In nucleotides, the CDR3 is TGCAGTGCTAGAGCCTCGGGAGGGAGCTCCTACAATGAGCAGTTCTTC.

The chain has TRBV29-1 and TRBJ2-5; 8 positions agree with TRBD2. The V segment lost 6 bases and the J segment 2 bases; nucleotides outside the gene matches: 14. Germline CDR1 and CDR2: SQVTM and ANQGSEA. This CDR3 spans 16 amino acids. As DNA, the CDR3 is TGCAGCGTCTCCGGACTAGCCGAGATCCAACAAGAGACCCAGTACTTC. The encoded protein is CSVSGLAEIQQETQYF.

The rearrangement links TRBV7-3 to TRBJ2-7; the D is unclear. From germline, CDR1 is SGHTA and CDR2 FQGTGA. There are 13 residues in the CDR3. The germline V and J ends were trimmed by 5 bases and 5 bases, with 13 bases remaining between them. Written as DNA, the CDR3 is TGTGCCAGCAGCCCGAGTCTCTCGGACGAGCAGTACTTC. As protein: CASSPSLSDEQYF.

CDR3 region: CATSSYGQGGRQPQHF. DNA for the CDR3: TGTGCCACCAGCAGCTACGGGCAGGGGGGACGTCAGCCCCAGCATTTT. The chain uses TRBV15 and TRBJ1-5, with 7 bases matching TRBD1. Looked up from germline, CDR1 is LNHNV and CDR2 is YYDKDF (reference sequence). The V gene end was trimmed by 3 bases and the J gene end by 6 bases; junction bases not matched to a gene: 11. The CDR3 is 16 amino acids.

The rearrangement uses TRBV7-9 and TRBJ2-7; 9 bases align to TRBD1. V lost 3 bases to trimming and J lost 3 bases; unmatched junction nucleotides: 6. Germline V CDR1 and CDR2: SEHNR, FQNEAQ (reference sequence). The CDR3 loop spans 15 amino acids. The CDR3 sequence is CASSLRGTGFYEQYF. The CDR3 bases are TGTGCCAGCAGCTTGAGGGGGACAGGGTTCTACGAGCAGTACTTC.